Given below is one TCR beta chain in context. The source of the sample is a study of blood T cell repertoires in COVID-19. V lost 6 bases and J lost 5, with 10 bases in between. CDR3 size: 12 residues. The germline gives CDR1 SGHTA, CDR2 FQGNSA. Sequenced by immunoSEQ multiplex PCR; TCRdb stores in-frame clones only, minus some. The table has 250,000 or so clones, 85% to 90% seen once; the top ten hold around 0.91%. The source of this sequence is a woman aged 40 to 50 who had recovered from COVID-19. Sequenced input: peripheral blood. J is TRBJ1-1 and V is TRBV7-2; maybe TRBD1 (5 bases). In DNA form, the CDR3 reads TGTGCCAGCAGACTACCAGGGACTGAAGCTTTCTTT. It yields the protein CASRLPGTEAFF.